This TCR beta chain was recovered during a study of patients and donors after allogeneic stem cell transplantation. TCRdb re-derived calls from the RT-PCR reads in MiXCR, one entry per CDR3 protein. The table lists 150,000 to 200,000 distinct CDR3 sequences, about 30% of them singletons. The source of this sequence is a human donor who was either an allogeneic HSCT recipient or a stem cell or donor lymphocyte infusion donor (not recorded which). It is not recorded whose cells these are; they may come from a transplant donor. The sequenced sample consisted of blood, either unsorted or a sorted T cell fraction (not recorded which).

The CDR3 here is CSVDAYQETQYF. As DNA, the CDR3 is TGCAGCGTTGACGCATACCAAGAGACCCAGTACTTC. The V and J genes are TRBV29-1 and TRBJ2-5; D gene unclear. CDR3 length equals 12 residues. CDR1 and CDR2 (germline): SQVTM, ANQGSEA. V lost 3 bases to trimming and J lost 0 bases, with 5 bases between them.